The 16 T cell receptor beta chains given below trace back to one sample, sequenced in a study of shared T cell receptors in the human thymus. The repertoire was sequenced with immunoSEQ multiplex PCR; TCRdb's copy has only in-frame clones and lacks some. The table records hundreds of thousands of clones, approximately 83% of them present only once. The sample was also linked to a second study, of human thymus T cells.

The sequencing input was thymocytes. The source is a girl under three years old with a congenital heart defect.

This clone was seen more than once but under ten times. V gene TRBV5-6 combines with J gene TRBJ1-3; unclear D gene. This CDR3 region has 13 residues. Germline V CDR1 and CDR2: SGHDT, YYEEEE. Trimming removed 6 bases at V and 3 bases at J, with 10 bases between. The CDR3 spells CASKFVCGNTIYF. CDR3 DNA sequence: TGTGCCAGCAAATTCGTGTGTGGAAACACCATATATTTT.

The chain recombines TRBV5-6 with TRBJ1-6; TRBD1 agrees at 9 bases. This CDR3 is built from 18 residues. Germline loops: CDR1 SGHDT, CDR2 YYEEEE. The J segment lost 7 bases and the V segment lost 1 base, leaving 12 bases of the junction unmatched. The CDR3 bases are TGTGCCAGCAGCTTGAACCCTCGGACAGGGGAGTGGAATTCACCCCTCCACTTT. As protein: CASSLNPRTGEWNSPLHF.

This chain joins TRBV5-1 and TRBJ1-2, with TRBD1 matching 7 bases. From germline, CDR1 is SGHRS and CDR2 YFSETQ. J gave up 4 bases and V 0 bases, and 6 bases lay outside the gene matches. This CDR3 region has 15 residues. The chain's CDR3 is CASSLAETGTYGYTF. The CDR3 bases are TGCGCCAGCAGCTTGGCTGAGACAGGGACCTATGGCTACACCTTC.

This clone was observed a handful of times. This chain connects TRBV12-5 to TRBJ1-3, with TRBD1 identical over 7 bases. The CDR3 consists of 14 residues. V shed 7 bases and J 4 bases; nucleotides not matched to a gene: 7. CDR1 LGHNT and CDR2 FRNRAP come from the germline V gene. The DNA for the CDR3 is TGTGCTAGTGCCCAGGGGGAAGCGGGAAACACCATATATTTT. This encodes CASAQGEAGNTIYF.

Only one count was recorded for this clone. The rearrangement joins TRBV28 to TRBJ2-5; perhaps TRBD1 as D (6 bases). The closer fit of TRBJ2-7 to the DNA end suggests the J call may be wrong. This CDR3 region has 16 residues. Germline CDR1 is MDHEN and CDR2 is SYDVKM. The CDR3, as DNA: TGTGCCAGCAGTTCTTACAGGGCACCCCGCTCCTACGAGCAGTACTTC. This translates into CASSSYRAPRSYEQYF.

This clone was seen only a few times. This sequence joins TRBV5-1 and TRBJ2-3; D is possibly TRBD1 (6 bases). The CDR3 spans 17 residues. Trimming removed 1 base at V and 2 bases at J, with 17 bases between. CDR1 and CDR2 from the germline V gene are SGHRS and YFSETQ. The CDR3 sequence is CASSLYGTLKPTDTQYF. In DNA, the CDR3 is TGCGCCAGCAGCTTGTATGGGACACTTAAACCCACAGATACGCAGTATTTT.

V is TRBV6-6 and J is TRBJ1-1, with D tentatively TRBD1 (6 bases). The germline V gene has CDR1 MNHNY and CDR2 SVGAGI (reference sequence). CDR3 length: 15 residues. Between the trimmed V and J ends, which lost 5 bases and 4 bases, there was a span of 17 bases. The CDR3 region is CASSPPGVGSTEAFF. In nucleotides, the CDR3 is TGTGCCAGCAGTCCCCCAGGGGTTGGGAGCACTGAAGCTTTCTTT.

The J gene is TRBJ1-1, the V gene TRBV7-9, with D possibly TRBD1 on 6 matching bases. The CDR3 is 16 residues long. V was shortened by 7 bases and J by 0 bases, with 18 bases between the two germline ends. Germline V gives CDR1 SEHNR, CDR2 FQNEAQ (reference sequence). Here the CDR3 DNA reads TGTGCCAGCATAGGCGGGGGCAGATCCATGAACACTGAAGCTTTCTTT. This encodes CASIGGGRSMNTEAFF. Filled out from reference TRBV7-9 and TRBJ1-1, the complete variable domain reads DTGVSQNPRHKITKRGQNVTFRCDPISEHNRLYWYRQTLGQGPEFLTYFQNEAQLEKSRLLSDRFSAERPKGSFSTLEIQRTEQGDSAMYLCASIGGGRSMNTEAFFGQGTRLTVV.

The genes are TRBV28 and TRBJ2-5; 9 bases align to TRBD1. The CDR3 runs 15 residues. Germline V lookup: CDR1 MDHEN, CDR2 SYDVKM. V trimming: 5 bases; J trimming: 3 bases; junction bases outside the gene matches: 7. CDR3 coding DNA: TGTGCCAGCAGTCAAGGGACAGGGAAAAAAGAGACCCAGTACTTC. As protein: CASSQGTGKKETQYF. Combining the CDR3 with reference TRBV28 and TRBJ2-5 gives the whole variable domain DVKVTQSSRYLVKRTGEKVFLECVQDMDHENMFWYRQDPGLGLRLIYFSYDVKMKEKGDIPEGYSVSREKKERFSLILESASTNQTSMYLCASSQGTGKKETQYFGPGTRLLVL.

This clone was recorded once. The chain uses TRBV27 and TRBJ2-4; the D gene is possibly TRBD2 (5 bases). Per germline, CDR1 MNHEY and CDR2 SMNVEV (reference sequence). The CDR3 loop spans 15 amino acids. V gave up 6 bases and J gave up 8 bases, with 20 bases separating them. This CDR3 is CASRGTSAGRDIQYF. Written as DNA, the CDR3 is TGTGCCAGCAGGGGAACTTCCGCGGGTCGGGACATTCAGTACTTC.

CDR3 DNA sequence: TGTGCCAGTACGGGAGGAGCCAAAAACATTCAGTACTTC. It is translated as CASTGGAKNIQYF. The rearrangement links TRBV19 to TRBJ2-4; TRBD2 agrees at 7 bases. Germline V CDR1 and CDR2: LNHDA, SQIVND (reference sequence). The trim removed 7 bases at V and 0 bases at J, leaving 0 bases unmatched. The CDR3 has 13 residues.

This chain uses TRBV7-6 with TRBJ1-1, with 7 bases lining up with TRBD1. V shed 5 bases and J 3 bases; nucleotides not matched to a gene: 12. Germline assignment: CDR1 SGHVS and CDR2 FNYEAQ. The CDR3 is made up of 16 amino acids. CDR3 bases: TGTGCCAGCAGCCCGGAAGAGACAGGGACCGACACTGAAGCTTTCTTT. It is translated as CASSPEETGTDTEAFF.

V and J are TRBV19 and TRBJ2-1, with 16 positions matching TRBD2. The CDR3 is 15 amino acids. Germline V gene sequence: CDR1 LNHDA, CDR2 SQIVND (reference sequence). Trimming at V came to 6 bases and at J to 15 bases, leaving 11 bases not matched to a gene. The CDR3 is CASSSGTSGGGYLFF. The CDR3 coding sequence is TGTGCCAGTAGCTCAGGGACTAGCGGGGGGGGGTACCTGTTCTTC.

The chain recombines TRBV4-3 with TRBJ1-3, with D uncertain. Germline CDR1 LGHNA, CDR2 YSLEER. This CDR3 has 17 residues. V shed 3 bases and J shed 1 base, with 16 bases lying between them. The CDR3 sequence: CASSQDSAKGSGNTIYF. CDR3 nucleotide sequence: TGCGCCAGCAGCCAGGACTCCGCTAAGGGATCTGGAAACACCATATATTTT.

Remarks on this clone: Additional DNA sequences in this sample encode the identical CDR3. CDR3 DNA: TGCGCCAGCAGCCAAGTGGTAGCGGGGGAGACCCAGTACTTC. This codes for CASSQVVAGETQYF. This chain uses TRBV4-1 with TRBJ2-5; 8 bases are shared with TRBD2. The CDR3 extends over 14 amino acids. The V and J ends lost 1 base and 5 bases, in that order; junction bases with no gene match: 3. Germline CDR1 MGHRA, CDR2 YSYEKL.

The chain employs TRBV4-3 and TRBJ2-1; the D gene is possibly TRBD2 (5 bases). CDR1 and CDR2 from the germline V gene are LGHNA and YSLEER. The CDR3 is made up of 15 amino acids. The germline V and J ends were trimmed by 2 bases and 7 bases, with 15 bases remaining between them. CDR3 coding DNA: TGCGCCAGCAGCCAAAACTCGAGGGTTAAAAATGAGCAGTTCTTC. Translation gives CASSQNSRVKNEQFF.